A single T cell receptor beta chain is shown here with its context. TCRdb keeps only in-frame clones here, not all; method: immunoSEQ multiplex PCR. Here the sample spans under 30,000 clones, 92% being singletons. Germline V gene sequence: CDR1 LGHNA, CDR2 YSLEER. The CDR3 covers 15 residues. The V end lost 0 bases, the J end lost 7 bases, and 16 bases lay between the germline ends. The record originates from a study of T cell responses to AZD1222 COVID-19 vaccine. The clonotype comes from an adult who received the AZD1222 COVID-19 vaccine. The sample was peripheral blood, taken 28 days after the second AZD1222 dose. The gene calls are TRBV4-3 and TRBJ2-7, with D possibly matching TRBD2 (5 bases). The CDR3 loop reads CASSQDLVVSVEQYF. DNA of the CDR3: TGCGCCAGCAGCCAAGATTTGGTCGTTAGCGTTGAGCAGTACTTC.